The rows below give T cell receptor beta chains drawn from one sample of a study of radiotherapy plus CTLA-4 blockade in lung cancer. Here immunoSEQ multiplex PCR was the method, and the copy in TCRdb shows in-frame clones only, minus some. The sample shows tens of thousands of clones, roughly 83% of them seen only once. The sample in question was peripheral blood, obtained from a patient treated with radiotherapy plus ipilimumab. The source is a human donor with non-small cell lung cancer who had a complete response to radiotherapy plus ipilimumab. Both conserved end residues are part of each CDR3. The D gene is left open where the match is weak. Size is omitted from some rows. Given values are once, few, many or a class for expanded clones.

clone_size,d_call,j_call,v_call,cdr3_aa,cdr3_nt
NA,NA,TRBJ2-7,TRBV19,CASSIEGGRPTYEQYF,TGTGCCAGTAGTATAGAGGGGGGACGGCCCACCTACGAGCAGTACTTC
NA,TRBD1,TRBJ2-3,TRBV2,CASSEVKRQGADTQYF,TGTGCCAGCAGTGAGGTGAAGAGACAGGGTGCAGATACGCAGTATTTT
NA,NA,TRBJ1-1,TRBV9,CASSRHLMNTEAFF,TGTGCCAGCAGCAGACATCTCATGAACACTGAAGCTTTCTTT
few,TRBD2,TRBJ2-2,TRBV10-3,CAIRDWLAGRTGELFF,TGTGCCATACGCGACTGGTTAGCGGGGCGCACCGGGGAGCTGTTTTTT
NA,TRBD1,TRBJ2-3,TRBV5-4,CASSWPTGADTQYF,TGTGCCAGCAGCTGGCCGACAGGGGCCGATACGCAGTATTTT
NA,NA,TRBJ1-5,TRBV6-1,CASSGRGGLGQPQHF,TGTGCCAGCAGTGGACGGGGGGGCTTAGGGCAGCCCCAGCATTTT
NA,NA,TRBJ2-7,TRBV10-3,CAISESTVVYEQYF,TGTGCCATCAGTGAGTCAACAGTGGTCTACGAGCAGTACTTC
NA,TRBD1,TRBJ2-7,TRBV5-1,CASSRGQGAYEQYF,TGCGCCAGCAGCCGGGGACAGGGGGCTTACGAGCAGTACTTC
NA,TRBD1,TRBJ2-5,TRBV5-1,CASSLVGQGVRSGQETQYF,TGCGCCAGCAGCTTGGTCGGACAGGGGGTTAGGAGTGGTCAAGAGACCCAGTACTTC
NA,TRBD2,TRBJ2-1,TRBV29-1,CSVGLAYNEQFF,TGCAGCGTGGGACTAGCGTACAATGAGCAGTTCTTC
NA,NA,TRBJ1-3,TRBV6-5,CASRSGATGNTIYF,TGTGCCAGCAGATCAGGGGCTACAGGAAACACCATATATTTT
once,NA,TRBJ2-7,TRBV9,CASSQTATLSYEQYF,TGTGCCAGCAGCCAGACAGCAACCTTATCCTACGAGCAGTACTTC
NA,NA,TRBJ2-7,TRBV5-1,CASSSGGEQYF,TGCGCCAGCAGCTCCGGGGGAGAGCAGTACTTC
NA,NA,TRBJ1-1,TRBV11-2,CASSYTGTLNTEAFF,TGTGCCAGCAGTTATACCGGGACATTGAACACTGAAGCTTTCTTT
NA,NA,TRBJ2-7,TRBV10-3,CAISEGGGGPYEQYF,TGTGCCATCAGTGAAGGGGGAGGGGGTCCCTACGAGCAGTACTTC
NA,NA,TRBJ1-1,TRBV19,CASIGKGGTEAFF,TGTGCCAGTATTGGAAAAGGGGGCACTGAAGCTTTCTTT
NA,NA,TRBJ2-7,TRBV2,CASSEAQVKQYF,TGTGCCAGCAGTGAAGCACAAGTTAAGCAGTACTTC
NA,TRBD2,TRBJ2-7,TRBV25-1,CASSGTGTSWYEQYF,TGTGCCAGCAGTGGCACCGGGACTAGCTGGTACGAGCAGTACTTC
NA,NA,TRBJ1-1,TRBV6-5,CASSYSHSRGTEAFF,TGTGCCAGCAGTTACTCGCACAGTAGGGGCACTGAAGCTTTCTTT
once,NA,TRBJ2-3,TRBV18,CASSPPGRADTQYF,TGTGCCAGCTCACCACCCGGCAGGGCAGATACGCAGTATTTT
NA,TRBD1,TRBJ1-2,TRBV6-6,CASSSLGQGADYGYTF,TGTGCCAGCAGTTCCTTGGGACAGGGGGCAGACTATGGCTACACCTTC
NA,NA,TRBJ1-1,TRBV27,CASGGWRYTEAFF,TGTGCCAGTGGGGGGTGGAGGTACACTGAAGCTTTCTTT
NA,TRBD1,TRBJ1-5,TRBV6-6,CASSPGQRYSNQPQHF,TGTGCCAGCAGTCCGGGACAGAGGTATAGCAATCAGCCCCAGCATTTT
few,NA,TRBJ2-7,TRBV19,CASSITGESYEQYF,TGTGCCAGTAGTATTACTGGTGAGTCCTACGAGCAGTACTTC
NA,NA,TRBJ1-5,TRBV30,CAWSVRGRYSNQPQHF,TGTGCCTGGAGTGTAAGGGGCCGATATAGCAATCAGCCCCAGCATTTT
NA,TRBD1,TRBJ2-7,TRBV6-1,CASRMTGYEQYF,TGTGCCAGCAGGATGACAGGGTACGAGCAGTACTTC
NA,TRBD1,TRBJ2-1,TRBV19,CASSRGQGVNNEQFF,TGTGCCAGTAGTCGGGGACAGGGTGTCAACAATGAGCAGTTCTTC
few,TRBD2,TRBJ2-7,TRBV7-2,CASSSTSGVGEQYF,TGTGCCAGCAGCAGCACTAGCGGGGTAGGCGAGCAGTACTTC
NA,NA,TRBJ2-4,TRBV11-2,CASSLGLNAKNIQYF,TGTGCCAGCAGCTTAGGGCTTAATGCCAAAAACATTCAGTACTTC
NA,TRBD1,TRBJ1-2,TRBV6-1,CASSDNRGWYGYTF,TGTGCCAGCAGCGATAACAGGGGGTGGTATGGCTACACCTTC
NA,NA,TRBJ2-1,TRBV5-6,CASSIRRPSSYNEQFF,TGTGCCAGCAGCATCCGACGGCCTAGCTCCTACAATGAGCAGTTCTTC
NA,NA,TRBJ1-4,TRBV30,CAWSLAASGEKLFF,TGTGCCTGGAGTCTGGCAGCCTCGGGAGAAAAACTGTTTTTT
NA,NA,TRBJ1-2,TRBV5-6,CASSPGGGLNYGYTF,TGTGCCAGCAGCCCGGGGGGGGGACTTAACTATGGCTACACCTTC
NA,TRBD1,TRBJ2-5,TRBV11-3,CASSSYAGQEQETQYF,TGTGCCAGCAGTTCATACGCGGGACAGGAGCAAGAGACCCAGTACTTC
NA,TRBD2,TRBJ2-5,TRBV2,CASSVSSGEETQYF,TGTGCCAGCAGTGTTTCTAGCGGGGAGGAGACCCAGTACTTC
NA,NA,TRBJ2-7,TRBV6-5,CASSYEGISTYEQYF,TGTGCCAGCAGTTACGAGGGAATATCAACCTACGAGCAGTACTTC
once,TRBD2,TRBJ2-3,TRBV7-2,CASSSGLAVADTQYF,TGTGCCAGCAGCTCGGGACTAGCGGTCGCAGATACGCAGTATTTT
few,NA,TRBJ2-1,TRBV5-1,CASRTTSSSYNEQFF,TGCGCCAGTCGGACTACTTCCTCCTCCTACAATGAGCAGTTCTTC
NA,NA,TRBJ2-1,TRBV5-1,CASSRGTTATSNEQFF,TGCGCCAGCAGCAGGGGTACAACGGCAACGTCCAATGAGCAGTTCTTC
few,TRBD2,TRBJ2-1,TRBV9,CASSVDGRERGRGQFF,TGTGCCAGCAGCGTAGACGGGAGGGAGCGGGGTCGTGGGCAGTTCTTC
few,TRBD1,TRBJ1-1,TRBV11-2,CASRGPPGQRSILNTEAFF,TGTGCCAGCCGCGGTCCCCCGGGACAGCGAAGCATCTTGAACACTGAAGCTTTCTTT
NA,NA,TRBJ1-1,TRBV4-1,CASSQVGVVDAFF,TGCGCCAGCAGCCAAGTAGGGGTGGTAGACGCTTTCTTT
NA,NA,TRBJ1-4,TRBV18,CASSPAGGNEKLFF,TGTGCCAGCTCACCGGCGGGCGGGAATGAAAAACTGTTTTTT
NA,NA,TRBJ1-2,TRBV30,CAWSPGREGGYTF,TGTGCCTGGAGTCCAGGCAGGGAAGGCGGCTACACCTTC
NA,NA,TRBJ1-2,TRBV5-4,CASSAEQGYGYTF,TGTGCCAGCAGCGCCGAACAGGGCTATGGCTACACCTTC
NA,NA,TRBJ1-5,TRBV4-1,CASSQEGVMGSQPQHF,TGCGCCAGCAGCCAAGAAGGGGTTATGGGATCCCAGCCCCAGCATTTT
NA,NA,TRBJ2-3,TRBV6-1,CASSWPDTQYF,TGTGCCAGCAGTTGGCCAGATACGCAGTATTTT
NA,TRBD1,TRBJ1-2,TRBV25-1,CASSGRDRGRYGYTF,TGTGCCAGCAGTGGCCGGGACAGGGGGCGATATGGCTACACCTTC
NA,NA,TRBJ2-2,TRBV5-8,CASRSFTGELFF,TGTGCCAGCAGATCTTTCACCGGGGAGCTGTTTTTT
NA,TRBD1,TRBJ2-2,TRBV5-1,CASSLAKQGVTGELFF,TGCGCCAGCAGCTTGGCCAAACAGGGGGTCACCGGGGAGCTGTTTTTT
once,TRBD2,TRBJ2-6,TRBV19,CASSTSGGANVLTF,TGTGCCAGTAGTACTAGCGGTGGGGCCAACGTCCTGACTTTC
NA,NA,TRBJ1-2,TRBV5-1,CASSLNSYGYTF,TGCGCCAGCAGCTTGAACAGCTATGGCTACACCTTC
NA,TRBD1,TRBJ1-5,TRBV19,CASSLGQPHYSNQPQHF,TGTGCCAGTAGTCTGGGACAGCCCCATTATAGCAATCAGCCCCAGCATTTT
NA,NA,TRBJ2-1,TRBV7-2,CASSSGAPYNEQFF,TGTGCCAGCAGCTCCGGAGCGCCCTACAATGAGCAGTTCTTC